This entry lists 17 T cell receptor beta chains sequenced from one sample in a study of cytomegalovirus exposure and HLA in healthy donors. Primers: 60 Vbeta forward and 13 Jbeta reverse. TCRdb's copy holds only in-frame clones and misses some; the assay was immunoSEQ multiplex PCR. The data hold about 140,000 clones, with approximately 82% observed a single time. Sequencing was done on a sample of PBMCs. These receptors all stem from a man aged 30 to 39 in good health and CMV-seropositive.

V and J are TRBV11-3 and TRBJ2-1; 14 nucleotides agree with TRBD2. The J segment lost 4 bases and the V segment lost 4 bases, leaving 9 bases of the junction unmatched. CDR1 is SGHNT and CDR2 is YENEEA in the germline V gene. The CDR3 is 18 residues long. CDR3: CASSSSGLAGGGYNEQFF. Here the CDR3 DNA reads TGTGCCAGCAGCTCAAGCGGACTAGCGGGAGGAGGTTACAATGAGCAGTTCTTC.

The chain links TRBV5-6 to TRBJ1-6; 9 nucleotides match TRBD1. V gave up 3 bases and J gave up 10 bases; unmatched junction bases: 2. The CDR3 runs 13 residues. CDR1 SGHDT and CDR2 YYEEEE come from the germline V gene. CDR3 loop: CASSWDRESPLHF. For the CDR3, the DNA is TGTGCCAGCAGCTGGGACAGGGAATCACCCCTCCACTTT.

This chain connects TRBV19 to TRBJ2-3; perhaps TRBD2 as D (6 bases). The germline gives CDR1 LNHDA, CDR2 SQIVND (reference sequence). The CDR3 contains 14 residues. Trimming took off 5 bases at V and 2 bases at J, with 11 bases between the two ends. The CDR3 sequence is CASSYTSFTDTQYF. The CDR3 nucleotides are TGTGCCAGTAGTTACACTAGCTTCACAGATACGCAGTATTTT.

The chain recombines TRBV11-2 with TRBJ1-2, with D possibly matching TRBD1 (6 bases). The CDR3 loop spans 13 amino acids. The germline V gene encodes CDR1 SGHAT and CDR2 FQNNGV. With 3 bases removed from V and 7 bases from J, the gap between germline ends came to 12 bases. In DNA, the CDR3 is TGTGCCAGCAGCTTGGACAGAGGGTCTGGCTACACCTTC. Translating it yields CASSLDRGSGYTF.

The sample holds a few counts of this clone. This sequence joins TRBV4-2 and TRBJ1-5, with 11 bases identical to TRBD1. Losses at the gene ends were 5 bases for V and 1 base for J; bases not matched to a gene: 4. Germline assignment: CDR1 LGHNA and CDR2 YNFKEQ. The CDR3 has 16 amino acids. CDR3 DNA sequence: TGTGCCAGCAGCATCGGACAGGGGGCCAGCAATCAGCCCCAGCATTTT. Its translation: CASSIGQGASNQPQHF.

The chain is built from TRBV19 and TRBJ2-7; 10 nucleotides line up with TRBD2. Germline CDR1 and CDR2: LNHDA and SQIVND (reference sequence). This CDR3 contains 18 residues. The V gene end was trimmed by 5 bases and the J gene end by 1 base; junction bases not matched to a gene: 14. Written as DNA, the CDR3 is TGTGCCAGTAGTCCCCGGGGGCGCGGGACTAGCGATTCCTACGAGCAGTACTTC. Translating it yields CASSPRGRGTSDSYEQYF.

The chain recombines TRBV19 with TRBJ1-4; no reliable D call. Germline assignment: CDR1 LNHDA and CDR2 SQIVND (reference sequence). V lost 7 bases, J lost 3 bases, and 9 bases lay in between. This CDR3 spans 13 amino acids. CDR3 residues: CASTGGSNEKLFF. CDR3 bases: TGTGCCAGTACAGGAGGGTCTAATGAAAAACTGTTTTTT.

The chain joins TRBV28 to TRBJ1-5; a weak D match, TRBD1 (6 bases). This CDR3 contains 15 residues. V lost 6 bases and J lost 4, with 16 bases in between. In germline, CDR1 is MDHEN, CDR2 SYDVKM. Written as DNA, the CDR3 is TGTGCCAGCAGCGTTCCGACAGGTTGGAATCAGCCCCAGCATTTT. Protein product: CASSVPTGWNQPQHF.

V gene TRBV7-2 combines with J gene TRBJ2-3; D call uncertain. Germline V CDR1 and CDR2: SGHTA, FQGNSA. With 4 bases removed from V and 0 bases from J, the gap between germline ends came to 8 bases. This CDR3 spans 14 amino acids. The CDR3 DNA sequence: TGTGCCAGCAGCTCCTATACTAGCACAGATACGCAGTATTTT. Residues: CASSSYTSTDTQYF.

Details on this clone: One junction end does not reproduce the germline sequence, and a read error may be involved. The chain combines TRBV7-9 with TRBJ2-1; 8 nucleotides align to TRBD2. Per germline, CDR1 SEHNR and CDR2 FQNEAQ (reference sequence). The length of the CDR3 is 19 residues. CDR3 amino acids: CSSTTRGGSVVGSYNEQFF. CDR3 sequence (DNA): TGTTCCAGCACCACACGGGGGGGGAGCGTTGTGGGGTCCTACAATGAGCAGTTCTTC.

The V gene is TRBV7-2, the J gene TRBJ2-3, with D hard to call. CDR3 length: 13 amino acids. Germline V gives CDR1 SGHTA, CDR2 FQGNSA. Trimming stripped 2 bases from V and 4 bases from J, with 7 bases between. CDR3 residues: CASSLIEPDTQYF. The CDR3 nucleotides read TGTGCCAGCAGCTTAATCGAGCCAGATACGCAGTATTTT.

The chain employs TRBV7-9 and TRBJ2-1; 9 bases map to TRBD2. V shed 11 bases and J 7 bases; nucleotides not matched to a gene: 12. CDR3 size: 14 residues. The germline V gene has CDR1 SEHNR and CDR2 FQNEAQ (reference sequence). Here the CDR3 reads CALDGGRARNEQFF. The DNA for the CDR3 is TGTGCCCTGGATGGCGGGAGGGCCAGGAATGAGCAGTTCTTC.

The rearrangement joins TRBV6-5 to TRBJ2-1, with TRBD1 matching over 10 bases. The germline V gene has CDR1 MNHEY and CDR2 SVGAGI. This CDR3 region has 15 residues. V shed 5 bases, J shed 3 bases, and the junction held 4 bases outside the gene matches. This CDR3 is CASSPGTGDYNEQFF. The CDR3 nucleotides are TGTGCCAGCAGTCCCGGGACAGGGGACTACAATGAGCAGTTCTTC.

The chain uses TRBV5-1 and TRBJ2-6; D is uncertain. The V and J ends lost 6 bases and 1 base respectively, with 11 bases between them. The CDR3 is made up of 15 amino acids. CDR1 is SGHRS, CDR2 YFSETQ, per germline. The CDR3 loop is CASTETISGANVLTF. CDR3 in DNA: TGCGCCAGCACCGAAACTATTTCTGGGGCCAACGTCCTGACTTTC.

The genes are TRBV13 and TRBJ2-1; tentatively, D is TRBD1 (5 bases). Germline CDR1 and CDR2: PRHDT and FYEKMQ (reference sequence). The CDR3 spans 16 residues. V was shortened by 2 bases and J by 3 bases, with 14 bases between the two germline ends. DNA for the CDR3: TGTGCCAGCAGCTTAAATGGGGCCCGCCTCTACAATGAGCAGTTCTTC. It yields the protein CASSLNGARLYNEQFF.

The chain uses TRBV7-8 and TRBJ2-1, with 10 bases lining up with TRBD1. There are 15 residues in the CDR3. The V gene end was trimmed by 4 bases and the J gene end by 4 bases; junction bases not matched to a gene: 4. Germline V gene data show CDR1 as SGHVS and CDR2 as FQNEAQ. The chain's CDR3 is CASSSRQGAYNEQFF. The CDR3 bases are TGTGCCAGCAGCTCTAGACAGGGGGCTTACAATGAGCAGTTCTTC.

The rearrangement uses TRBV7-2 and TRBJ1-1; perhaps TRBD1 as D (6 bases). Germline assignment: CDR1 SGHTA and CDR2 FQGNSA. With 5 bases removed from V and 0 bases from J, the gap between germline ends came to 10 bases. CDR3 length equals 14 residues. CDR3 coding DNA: TGTGCCAGCAGCAAAGACAGGTTGAACACTGAAGCTTTCTTT. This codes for CASSKDRLNTEAFF. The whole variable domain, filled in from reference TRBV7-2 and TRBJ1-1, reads GAGVSQSPSNKVTEKGKDVELRCDPISGHTALYWYRQSLGQGLEFLIYFQGNSAPDKSGLPSDRFSAERTGGSVSTLTIQRTQQEDSAVYLCASSKDRLNTEAFFGQGTRLTVV.